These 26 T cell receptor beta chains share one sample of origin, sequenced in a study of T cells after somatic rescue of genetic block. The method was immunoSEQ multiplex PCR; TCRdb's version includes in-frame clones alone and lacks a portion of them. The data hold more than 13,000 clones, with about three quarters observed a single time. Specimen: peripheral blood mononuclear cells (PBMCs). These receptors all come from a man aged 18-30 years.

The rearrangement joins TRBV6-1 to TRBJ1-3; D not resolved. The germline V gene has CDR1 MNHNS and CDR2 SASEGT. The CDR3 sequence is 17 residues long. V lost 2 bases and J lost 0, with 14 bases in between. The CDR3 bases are TGTGCCAGCAGTGAACCAAGTAAGAGGCGCTCTGGAAACACCATATATTTT. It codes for CASSEPSKRRSGNTIYF.

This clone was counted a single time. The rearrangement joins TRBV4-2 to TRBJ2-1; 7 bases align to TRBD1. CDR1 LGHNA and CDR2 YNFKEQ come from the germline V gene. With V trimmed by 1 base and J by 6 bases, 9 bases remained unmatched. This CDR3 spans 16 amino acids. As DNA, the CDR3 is TGTGCCAGCAGCCAAGCTTGGACAGGCCCCTTCAATGAGCAGTTCTTC. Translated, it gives CASSQAWTGPFNEQFF.

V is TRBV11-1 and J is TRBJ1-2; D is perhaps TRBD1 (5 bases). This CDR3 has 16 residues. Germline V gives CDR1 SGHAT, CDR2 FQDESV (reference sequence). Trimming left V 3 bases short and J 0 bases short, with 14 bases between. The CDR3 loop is CASSLGRAGANYGYTF. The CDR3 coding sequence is TGTGCCAGCAGCTTGGGACGCGCCGGGGCTAACTATGGCTACACCTTC.

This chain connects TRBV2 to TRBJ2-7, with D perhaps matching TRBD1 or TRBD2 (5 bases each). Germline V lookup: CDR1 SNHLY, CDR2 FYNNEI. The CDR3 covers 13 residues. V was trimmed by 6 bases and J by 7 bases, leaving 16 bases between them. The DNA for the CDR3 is TGTGCCAGCAGAGGGGACCTACGAGGGGAGCAGTACTTC. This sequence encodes CASRGDLRGEQYF.

CDR3 DNA sequence: TGTGCCAGCGGTAAGGGAGGGGCAGAGTATGGCTACACCTTC. Translated, it gives CASGKGGAEYGYTF. This chain links TRBV9 with TRBJ1-2; possible D gene TRBD1, 5 bases. The CDR3 has 14 amino acids. CDR1 SGDLS and CDR2 YYNGEE come from the germline V gene. Between the trimmed V and J ends, which lost 7 bases and 5 bases, there was a span of 18 bases.

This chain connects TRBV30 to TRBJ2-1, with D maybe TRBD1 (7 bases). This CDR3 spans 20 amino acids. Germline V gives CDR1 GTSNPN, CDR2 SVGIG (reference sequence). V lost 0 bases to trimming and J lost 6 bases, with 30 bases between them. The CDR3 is CAWSVHRGGGRSGAFNEQFF. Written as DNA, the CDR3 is TGTGCCTGGAGTGTACATCGAGGAGGGGGCCGCAGCGGTGCCTTCAATGAGCAGTTCTTC. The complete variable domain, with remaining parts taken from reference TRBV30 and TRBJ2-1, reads SQTIHQWPATLVQPVGSPLSLECTVEGTSNPNLYWYRQAAGRGLQLLFYSVGIGQISSEVPQNLSASRPQDRQFILSSKKLLLSDSGFYLCAWSVHRGGGRSGAFNEQFFGPGTRLTVL.

The CDR3 region is CASSPWLAGNTGELFF. The CDR3 DNA is TGTGCCAGCTCACCTTGGCTAGCGGGAAATACCGGGGAGCTGTTTTTT. The genes are TRBV18 and TRBJ2-2; 9 positions agree with TRBD2. CDR3 length: 16 residues. Germline values: CDR1 KGHSH, CDR2 LQKENI. V was clipped by 3 bases and J by 5 bases; unmatched bases: 7.

The CDR3 here is CASRFVAGVYNEQFF. CDR3 DNA sequence: TGTGCCAGCAGGTTCGTGGCGGGGGTCTACAATGAGCAGTTCTTC. The chain combines TRBV2 with TRBJ2-1, with 7 bases identical to TRBD2. Trimming at V came to 6 bases and at J to 3 bases, leaving 8 bases not matched to a gene. This CDR3 has 15 amino acids. Looked up from germline, CDR1 is SNHLY and CDR2 is FYNNEI. Variable domain in full (rest from reference TRBV2 and TRBJ2-1): EPEVTQTPSHQVTQMGQEVILRCVPISNHLYFYWYRQILGQKVEFLVSFYNNEISEKSEIFDDQFSVERPDGSNFTLKIRSTKLEDSAMYFCASRFVAGVYNEQFFGPGTRLTVL.

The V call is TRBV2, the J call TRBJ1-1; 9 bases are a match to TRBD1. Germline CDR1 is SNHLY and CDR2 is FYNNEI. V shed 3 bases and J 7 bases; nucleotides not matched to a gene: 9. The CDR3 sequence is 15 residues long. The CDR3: CASSEELQGANEAFF. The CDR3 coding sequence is TGTGCCAGCAGTGAGGAATTACAGGGGGCGAATGAAGCTTTCTTT.

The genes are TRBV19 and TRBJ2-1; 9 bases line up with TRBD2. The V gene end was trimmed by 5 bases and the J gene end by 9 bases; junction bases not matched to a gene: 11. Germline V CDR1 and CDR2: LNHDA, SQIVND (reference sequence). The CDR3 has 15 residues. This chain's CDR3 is CASSSDAGGAVEQFF. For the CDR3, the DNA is TGTGCCAGTAGTTCCGACGCGGGGGGGGCCGTTGAGCAGTTCTTC.

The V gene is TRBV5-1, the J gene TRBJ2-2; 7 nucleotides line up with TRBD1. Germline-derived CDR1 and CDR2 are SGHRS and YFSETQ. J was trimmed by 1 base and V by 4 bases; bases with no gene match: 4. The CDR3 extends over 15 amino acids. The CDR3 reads CASSLTGLNTGELFF. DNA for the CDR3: TGCGCCAGCAGCCTGACAGGGTTGAACACCGGGGAGCTGTTTTTT.

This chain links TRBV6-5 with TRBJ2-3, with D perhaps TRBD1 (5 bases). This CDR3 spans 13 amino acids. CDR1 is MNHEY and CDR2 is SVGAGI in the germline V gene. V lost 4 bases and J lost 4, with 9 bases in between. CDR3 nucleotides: TGTGCCAGCAGTTCCCAAGGGGCAGATACGCAGTATTTT. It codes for CASSSQGADTQYF.

Written as DNA, the CDR3 is TGCGCCAGCAGCTTGGAAACAGATACGCAGTATTTT. This gives the protein CASSLETDTQYF. This chain links TRBV5-1 with TRBJ2-3, with D unresolved. The CDR3 has 12 residues. In germline, CDR1 is SGHRS, CDR2 YFSETQ. The V end lost 0 bases, the J end lost 3 bases, and 2 bases lay between the germline ends.

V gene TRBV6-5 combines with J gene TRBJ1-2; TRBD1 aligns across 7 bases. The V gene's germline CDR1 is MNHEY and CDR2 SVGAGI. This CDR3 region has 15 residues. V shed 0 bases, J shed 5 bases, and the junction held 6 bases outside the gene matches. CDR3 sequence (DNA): TGTGCCAGCAGTTACTCCGACAGGGCAAGATATGGCTACACCTTC. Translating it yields CASSYSDRARYGYTF.

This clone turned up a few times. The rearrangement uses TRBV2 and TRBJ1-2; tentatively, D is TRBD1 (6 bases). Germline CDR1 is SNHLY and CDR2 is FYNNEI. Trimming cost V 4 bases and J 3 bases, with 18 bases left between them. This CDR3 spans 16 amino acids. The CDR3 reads CASSVNRDVGDYGYTF. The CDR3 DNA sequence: TGTGCCAGCAGTGTGAACAGGGATGTCGGTGACTATGGCTACACCTTC.

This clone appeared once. CDR3 in DNA: TGTGCCATCAGTGAGTCAGGGACTAGCGGGGGGGCCTCAGAGACCCAGTACTTC. Translation gives CAISESGTSGGASETQYF. The rearrangement joins TRBV10-3 to TRBJ2-5; 16 nucleotides match TRBD2. With V trimmed by 0 bases and J by 4 bases, 5 bases remained unmatched. CDR1 and CDR2 (germline): ENHRY, SYGVKD. The CDR3 contains 18 residues.

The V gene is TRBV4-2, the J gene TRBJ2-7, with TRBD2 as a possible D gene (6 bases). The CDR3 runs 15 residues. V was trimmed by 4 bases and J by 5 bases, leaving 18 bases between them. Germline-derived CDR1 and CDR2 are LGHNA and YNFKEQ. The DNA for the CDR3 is TGTGCCAGCAGCCCCCGGGGTTCGCCGGGGGACGAGCAGTACTTC. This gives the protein CASSPRGSPGDEQYF.

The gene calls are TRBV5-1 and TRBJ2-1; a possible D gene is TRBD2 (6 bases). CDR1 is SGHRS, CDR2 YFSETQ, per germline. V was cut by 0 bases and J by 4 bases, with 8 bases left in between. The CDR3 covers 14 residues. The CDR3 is CASSLAGEYNEQFF. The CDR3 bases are TGCGCCAGCAGCTTGGCGGGGGAGTACAATGAGCAGTTCTTC.

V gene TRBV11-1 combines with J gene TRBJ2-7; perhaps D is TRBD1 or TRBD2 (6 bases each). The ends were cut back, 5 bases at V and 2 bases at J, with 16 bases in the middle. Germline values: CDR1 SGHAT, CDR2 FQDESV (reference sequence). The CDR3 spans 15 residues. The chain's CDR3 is CASSPGTLAPYEQYF. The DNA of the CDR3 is TGTGCCAGCAGCCCCGGGACACTAGCCCCCTACGAGCAGTACTTC.

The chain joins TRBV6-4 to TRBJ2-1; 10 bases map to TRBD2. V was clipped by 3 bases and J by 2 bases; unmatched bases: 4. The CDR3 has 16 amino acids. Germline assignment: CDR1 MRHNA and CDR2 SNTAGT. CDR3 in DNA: TGTGCCAGCAGTGAGAGCGGGAGGGCCCCCTACAATGAGCAGTTCTTC. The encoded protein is CASSESGRAPYNEQFF.

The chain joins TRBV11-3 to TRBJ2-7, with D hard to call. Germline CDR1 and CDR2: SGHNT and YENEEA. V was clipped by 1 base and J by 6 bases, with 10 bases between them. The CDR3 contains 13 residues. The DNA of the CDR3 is TGTGCCAGCAGCTTAGCTTCGAAGGGCGAGCAGTACTTC. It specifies CASSLASKGEQYF.

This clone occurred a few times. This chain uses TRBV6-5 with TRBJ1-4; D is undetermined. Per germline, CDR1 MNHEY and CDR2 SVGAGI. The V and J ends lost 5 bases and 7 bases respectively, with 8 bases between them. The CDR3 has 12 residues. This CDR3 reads CASSPLGEKLFF. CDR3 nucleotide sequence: TGTGCCAGCAGTCCCCTAGGTGAAAAACTGTTTTTT.

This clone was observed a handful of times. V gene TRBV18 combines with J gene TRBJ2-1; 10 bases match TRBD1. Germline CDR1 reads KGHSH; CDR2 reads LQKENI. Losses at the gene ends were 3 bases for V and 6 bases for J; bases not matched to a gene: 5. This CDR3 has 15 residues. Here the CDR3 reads CASSPRTGGPNEQFF. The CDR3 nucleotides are TGTGCCAGCTCACCCCGGACAGGGGGACCCAATGAGCAGTTCTTC.

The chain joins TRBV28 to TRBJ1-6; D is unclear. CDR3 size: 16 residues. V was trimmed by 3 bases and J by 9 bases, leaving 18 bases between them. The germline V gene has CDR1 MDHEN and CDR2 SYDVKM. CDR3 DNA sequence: TGTGCCAGCAGTTTGGAGAGGGCCGGCTTAGGTTCACCCCTCCACTTT. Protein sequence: CASSLERAGLGSPLHF.

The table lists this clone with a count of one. CDR3 sequence (DNA): TGCGCCAGCAGCACCGGGACAGCGTACTCCTACGAGCAGTACTTC. This gives the protein CASSTGTAYSYEQYF. V gene TRBV5-1 combines with J gene TRBJ2-7, with 7 bases matching TRBD1. V trimming: 4 bases; J trimming: 0 bases; junction bases outside the gene matches: 7. Germline CDR1 and CDR2: SGHRS and YFSETQ. The CDR3 covers 15 residues.

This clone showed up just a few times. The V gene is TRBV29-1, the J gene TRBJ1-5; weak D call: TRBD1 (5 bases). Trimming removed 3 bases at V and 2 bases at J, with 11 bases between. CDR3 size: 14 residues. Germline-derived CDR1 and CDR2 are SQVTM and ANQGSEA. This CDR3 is CSVEEQGGNQPQHF. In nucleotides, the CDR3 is TGCAGCGTTGAGGAGCAGGGAGGCAATCAGCCCCAGCATTTT. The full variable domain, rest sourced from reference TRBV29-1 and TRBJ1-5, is SAVISQKPSRDICQRGTSLTIQCQVDSQVTMMFWYRQQPGQSLTLIATANQGSEATYESGFVIDKFPISRPNLTFSTLTVSNMSPEDSSIYLCSVEEQGGNQPQHFGDGTRLSIL.